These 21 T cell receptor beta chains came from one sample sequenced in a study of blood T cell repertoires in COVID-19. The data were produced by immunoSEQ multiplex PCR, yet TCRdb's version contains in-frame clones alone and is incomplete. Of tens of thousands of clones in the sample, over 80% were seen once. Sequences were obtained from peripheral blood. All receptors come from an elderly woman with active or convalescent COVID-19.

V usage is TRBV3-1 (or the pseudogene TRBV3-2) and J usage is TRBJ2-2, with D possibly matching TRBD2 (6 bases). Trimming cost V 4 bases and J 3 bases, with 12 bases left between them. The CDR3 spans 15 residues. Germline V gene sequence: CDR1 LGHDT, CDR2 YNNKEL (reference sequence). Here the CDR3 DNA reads TGTGCCAGCAGCCGCCGGGGACTTGACACCGGGGAGCTGTTTTTT. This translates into CASSRRGLDTGELFF.

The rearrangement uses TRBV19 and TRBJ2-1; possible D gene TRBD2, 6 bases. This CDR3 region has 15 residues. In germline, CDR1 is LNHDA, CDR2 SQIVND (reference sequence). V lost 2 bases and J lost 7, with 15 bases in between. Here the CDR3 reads CASSISRGSTNEQFF. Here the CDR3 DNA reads TGTGCCAGTAGTATAAGCCGGGGGTCTACAAATGAGCAGTTCTTC.

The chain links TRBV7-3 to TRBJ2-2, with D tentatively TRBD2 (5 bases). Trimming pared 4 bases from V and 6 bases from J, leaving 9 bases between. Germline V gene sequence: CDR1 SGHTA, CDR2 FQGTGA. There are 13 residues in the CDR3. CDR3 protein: CASSSEGSGELFF. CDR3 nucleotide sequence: TGTGCCAGCAGCTCCGAGGGTTCCGGGGAGCTGTTTTTT.

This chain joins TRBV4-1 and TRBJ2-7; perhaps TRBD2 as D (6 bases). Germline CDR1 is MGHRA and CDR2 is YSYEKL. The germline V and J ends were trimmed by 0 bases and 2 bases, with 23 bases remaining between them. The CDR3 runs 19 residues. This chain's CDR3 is CASSQDRGSGAGKAYEQYF. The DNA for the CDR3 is TGCGCCAGCAGCCAAGATCGAGGGTCGGGAGCCGGGAAAGCCTACGAGCAGTACTTC.

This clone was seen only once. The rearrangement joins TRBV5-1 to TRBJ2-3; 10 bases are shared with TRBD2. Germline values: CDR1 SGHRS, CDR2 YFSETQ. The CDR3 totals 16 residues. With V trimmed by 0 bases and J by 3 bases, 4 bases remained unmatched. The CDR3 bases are TGCGCCAGCAGCTTGGATCCTAGCGGGAGAACAGATACGCAGTATTTT. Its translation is CASSLDPSGRTDTQYF.

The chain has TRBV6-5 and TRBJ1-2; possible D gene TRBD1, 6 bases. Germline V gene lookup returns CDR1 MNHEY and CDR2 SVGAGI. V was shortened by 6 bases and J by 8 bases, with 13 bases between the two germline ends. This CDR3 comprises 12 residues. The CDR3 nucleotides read TGTGCCAGCAGCACAGGGCTGGGAGGCTACACCTTC. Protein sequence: CASSTGLGGYTF.

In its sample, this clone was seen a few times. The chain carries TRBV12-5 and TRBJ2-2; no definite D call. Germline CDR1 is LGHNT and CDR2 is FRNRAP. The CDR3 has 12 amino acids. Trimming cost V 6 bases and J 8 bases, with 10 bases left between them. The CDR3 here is CASGYPGGELFF. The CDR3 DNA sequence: TGTGCTAGTGGGTACCCCGGGGGGGAGCTGTTTTTT.

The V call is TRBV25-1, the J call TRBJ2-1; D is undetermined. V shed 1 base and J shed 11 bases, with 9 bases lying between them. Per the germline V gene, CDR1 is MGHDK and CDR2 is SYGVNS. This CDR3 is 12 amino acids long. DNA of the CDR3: TGTGCCAGCAGTGAATCCTCGCGGAAGCAGTTCTTC. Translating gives CASSESSRKQFF.

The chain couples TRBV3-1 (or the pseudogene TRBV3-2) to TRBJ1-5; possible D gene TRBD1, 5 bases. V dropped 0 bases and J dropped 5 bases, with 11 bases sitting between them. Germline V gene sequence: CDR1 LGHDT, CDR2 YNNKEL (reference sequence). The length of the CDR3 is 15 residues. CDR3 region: CASSQDYTGDQPQHF. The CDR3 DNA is TGTGCCAGCAGCCAAGATTACACGGGGGATCAGCCCCAGCATTTT.

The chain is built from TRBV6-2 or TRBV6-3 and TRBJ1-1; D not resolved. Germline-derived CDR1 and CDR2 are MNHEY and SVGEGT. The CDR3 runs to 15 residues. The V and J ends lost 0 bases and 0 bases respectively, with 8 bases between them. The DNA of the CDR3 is TGTGCCAGCAGTTACTCGTCCGTTATGAACACTGAAGCTTTCTTT. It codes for CASSYSSVMNTEAFF.

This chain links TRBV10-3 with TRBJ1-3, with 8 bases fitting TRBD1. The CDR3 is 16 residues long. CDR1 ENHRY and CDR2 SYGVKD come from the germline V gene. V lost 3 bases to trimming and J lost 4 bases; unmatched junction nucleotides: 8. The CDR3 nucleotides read TGTGCCATCAGTGATACCGGACAGGGCCCCGGAAACACCATATATTTT. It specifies CAISDTGQGPGNTIYF.

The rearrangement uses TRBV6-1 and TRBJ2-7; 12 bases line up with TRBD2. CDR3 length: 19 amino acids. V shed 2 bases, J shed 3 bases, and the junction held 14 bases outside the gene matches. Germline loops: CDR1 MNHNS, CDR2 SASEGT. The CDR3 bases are TGTGCCAGCAGTGAATTTAGGGAAGGGACTAGCGGGCACGGCTACGAGCAGTACTTC. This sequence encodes CASSEFREGTSGHGYEQYF.

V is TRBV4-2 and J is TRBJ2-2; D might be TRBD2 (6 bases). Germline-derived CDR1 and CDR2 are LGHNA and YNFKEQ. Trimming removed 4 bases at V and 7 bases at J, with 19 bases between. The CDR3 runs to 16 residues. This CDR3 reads CASSRIDASEGGELFF. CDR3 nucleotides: TGTGCCAGCAGCCGTATCGACGCGTCGGAGGGCGGGGAGCTGTTTTTT.

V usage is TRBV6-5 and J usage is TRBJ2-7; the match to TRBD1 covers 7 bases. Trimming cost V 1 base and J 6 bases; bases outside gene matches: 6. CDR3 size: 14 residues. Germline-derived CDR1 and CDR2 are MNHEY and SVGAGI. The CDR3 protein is CASSYLAGGLEQYF. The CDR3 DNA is TGTGCCAGCAGTTACTTGGCAGGGGGTCTCGAGCAGTACTTC.

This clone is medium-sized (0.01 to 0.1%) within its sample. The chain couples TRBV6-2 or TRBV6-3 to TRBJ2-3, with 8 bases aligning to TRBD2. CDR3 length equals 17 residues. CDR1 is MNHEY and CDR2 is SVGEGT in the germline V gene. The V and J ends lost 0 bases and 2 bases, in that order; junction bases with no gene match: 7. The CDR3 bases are TGTGCCAGCAGTTACTCGAGGCGGGGGGCCCCCACAGATACGCAGTATTTT. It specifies CASSYSRRGAPTDTQYF.

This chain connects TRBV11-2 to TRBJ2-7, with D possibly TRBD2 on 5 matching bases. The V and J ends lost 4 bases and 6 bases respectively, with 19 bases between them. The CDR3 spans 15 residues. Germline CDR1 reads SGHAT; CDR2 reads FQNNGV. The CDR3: CASSSLLGRVVEQYF. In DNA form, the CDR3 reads TGTGCCAGCAGCTCCCTCTTGGGGAGAGTGGTCGAGCAGTACTTC.

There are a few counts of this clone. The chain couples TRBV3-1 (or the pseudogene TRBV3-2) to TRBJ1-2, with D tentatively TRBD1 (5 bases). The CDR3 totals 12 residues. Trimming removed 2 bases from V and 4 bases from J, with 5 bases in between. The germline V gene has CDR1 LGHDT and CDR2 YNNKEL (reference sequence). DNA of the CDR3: TGTGCCAGCAGCCAACAGGGCTATGGCTACACCTTC. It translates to CASSQQGYGYTF.

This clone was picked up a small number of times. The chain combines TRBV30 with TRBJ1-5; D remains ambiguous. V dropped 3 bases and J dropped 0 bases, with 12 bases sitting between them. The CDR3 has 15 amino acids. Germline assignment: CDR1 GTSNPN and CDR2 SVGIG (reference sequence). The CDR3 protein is CAWSGGRASNQPQHF. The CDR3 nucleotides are TGTGCCTGGAGCGGAGGTAGGGCTAGCAATCAGCCCCAGCATTTT.

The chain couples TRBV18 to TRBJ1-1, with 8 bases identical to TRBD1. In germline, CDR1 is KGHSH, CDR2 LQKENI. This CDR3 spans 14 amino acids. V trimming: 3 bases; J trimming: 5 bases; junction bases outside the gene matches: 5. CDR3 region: CASSPRTGRTEAFF. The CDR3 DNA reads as TGTGCCAGCTCACCTAGGACAGGGCGGACTGAAGCTTTCTTT. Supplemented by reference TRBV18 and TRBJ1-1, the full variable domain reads NAGVMQNPRHLVRRRGQEARLRCSPMKGHSHVYWYRQLPEEGLKFMVYLQKENIIDESGMPKERFSAEFPKEGPSILRIQQVVRGDSAAYFCASSPRTGRTEAFFGQGTRLTVV.

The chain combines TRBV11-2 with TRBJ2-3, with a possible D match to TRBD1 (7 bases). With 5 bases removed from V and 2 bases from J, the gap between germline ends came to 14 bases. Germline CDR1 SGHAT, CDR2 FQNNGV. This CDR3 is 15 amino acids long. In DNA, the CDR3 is TGTGCCAGCAGCCCCTTCAGGGGGGTCACAGATACGCAGTATTTT. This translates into CASSPFRGVTDTQYF.

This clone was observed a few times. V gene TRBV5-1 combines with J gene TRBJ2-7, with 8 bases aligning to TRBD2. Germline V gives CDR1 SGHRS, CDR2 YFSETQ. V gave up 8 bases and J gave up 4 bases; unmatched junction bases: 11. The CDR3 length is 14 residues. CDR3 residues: CASYRGGGTYEQYF. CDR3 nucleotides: TGCGCCAGTTATCGGGGCGGGGGGACATACGAGCAGTACTTC.